These 28 T cell receptor beta chains share one sample of origin, sequenced in a study of cytomegalovirus exposure and HLA in healthy donors. A multiplex PCR was run with 60 Vbeta primers and 13 Jbeta primers. Sequenced by immunoSEQ multiplex PCR; TCRdb stores in-frame clones only, minus some. The sample lists hundreds of thousands of clones; around 79% were seen once. The sample taken for sequencing was PBMCs. The receptors come from a man between 18 and 29 years old in good health and CMV-seronegative.

The chain carries TRBV9 and TRBJ2-1, with 12 bases fitting TRBD1. The CDR3 has 16 amino acids. After removal of 4 bases from V and 6 bases from J, the junction contained 8 bases not matched to a gene. CDR1 SGDLS and CDR2 YYNGEE come from the germline V gene. This CDR3 is CASSPSVGQGANEQFF. CDR3 coding DNA: TGTGCCAGCAGCCCATCCGTGGGACAGGGGGCCAATGAGCAGTTCTTC. Based on the CDR3 plus reference TRBV9 and TRBJ2-1, the full variable domain is DSGVTQTPKHLITATGQRVTLRCSPRSGDLSVYWYQQSLDQGLQFLIQYYNGEERAKGNILERFSAQQFPDLHSELNLSSLELGDSALYFCASSPSVGQGANEQFFGPGTRLTVL.

The rearrangement uses TRBV9 and TRBJ2-5; 8 bases agree with TRBD2. This CDR3 has 15 amino acids. The germline gives CDR1 SGDLS, CDR2 YYNGEE. Trimming removed 1 base from V and 5 bases from J; junction bases left unmatched: 7. In nucleotides, the CDR3 is TGTGCCAGCAGCGTACTCGCGGGGGGTTCGGAGACCCAGTACTTC. This translates into CASSVLAGGSETQYF. The variable domain in full, completed from reference TRBV9 and TRBJ2-5, reads DSGVTQTPKHLITATGQRVTLRCSPRSGDLSVYWYQQSLDQGLQFLIQYYNGEERAKGNILERFSAQQFPDLHSELNLSSLELGDSALYFCASSVLAGGSETQYFGPGTRLLVL.

The chain employs TRBV5-1 and TRBJ2-3; 14 nucleotides line up with TRBD2. Germline V gene lookup returns CDR1 SGHRS and CDR2 YFSETQ. J gave up 5 bases and V 4 bases, and 3 bases lay outside the gene matches. The CDR3 is 15 residues long. This CDR3 is CASSIGTSGGDTQYF. CDR3 nucleotides: TGCGCCAGCAGCATAGGGACTAGCGGGGGAGATACGCAGTATTTT.

This clone was observed once. This chain uses TRBV6-6 with TRBJ2-7; TRBD1 matches at 8 bases. Trimming took 7 bases from V and 5 from J; bases not matched to a gene: 4. The CDR3 length is 12 residues. From germline, CDR1 is MNHNY and CDR2 SVGAGI (reference sequence). CDR3 nucleotides: TGTGCCAGCACAGGACAGGGCCACGAGCAGTACTTC. Amino acid sequence: CASTGQGHEQYF.

The chain combines TRBV6-1 with TRBJ1-1; 9 bases fit TRBD1. Germline lookup yields CDR1 MNHNS and CDR2 SASEGT. The CDR3 runs 13 residues. V dropped 6 bases and J dropped 9; count of bases not matched to a gene: 8. CDR3 region: CASSDRQGVKAFF. In DNA, the CDR3 is TGTGCCAGCAGCGACAGACAGGGGGTAAAAGCTTTCTTT.

The V call is TRBV9, the J call TRBJ2-3; possible D gene TRBD2, 7 bases. V was pared by 0 bases and J by 4 bases, with 9 bases between. The germline CDR1 and CDR2 sequences are SGDLS and YYNGEE. There are 14 residues in the CDR3. The CDR3 DNA is TGTGCCAGCAGCGTAGAAGGGGGGGCAGATACGCAGTATTTT. Its translation is CASSVEGGADTQYF.

The chain joins TRBV5-8 to TRBJ2-2, with D possibly being TRBD2 (6 bases). V was trimmed by 1 base and J by 4 bases, leaving 11 bases between them. CDR3 length: 15 amino acids. CDR1 and CDR2 from the germline V gene are SGHTS and YDEGEE. Written as DNA, the CDR3 is TGTGCCAGCAGCTTGTGGGGGGAGAGCACCGGGGAGCTGTTTTTT. Its protein is CASSLWGESTGELFF.

This chain uses TRBV27 with TRBJ1-2; 9 bases map to TRBD1. V was clipped by 5 bases and J by 7 bases; unmatched bases: 11. The CDR3 sequence is 15 residues long. Germline-derived CDR1 and CDR2 are MNHEY and SMNVEV (reference sequence). This chain's CDR3 is CASSPGTGIGVGYTF. In DNA, the CDR3 is TGTGCCAGCAGTCCCGGGACAGGGATCGGGGTTGGCTACACCTTC.

The rearrangement uses TRBV19 and TRBJ2-3; tentative D call: TRBD1 (7 bases). The germline V and J ends were trimmed by 3 bases and 3 bases, with 13 bases remaining between them. The CDR3 contains 15 residues. Germline values: CDR1 LNHDA, CDR2 SQIVND (reference sequence). The CDR3 DNA is TGTGCCAGTAGTATCGCTCAGGGGGGAACAGATACGCAGTATTTT. Translated: CASSIAQGGTDTQYF. Filled out from reference TRBV19 and TRBJ2-3, the complete variable domain reads DGGITQSPKYLFRKEGQNVTLSCEQNLNHDAMYWYRQDPGQGLRLIYYSQIVNDFQKGDIAEGYSVSREKKESFPLTVTSAQKNPTAFYLCASSIAQGGTDTQYFGPGTRLTVL.

The chain joins TRBV11-2 to TRBJ2-2; maybe TRBD1 (5 bases). Germline V gene sequence: CDR1 SGHAT, CDR2 FQNNGV. CDR3 length equals 16 residues. Trimming took 2 bases from V and 3 from J, leaving 13 bases between them. The CDR3 DNA reads as TGTGCCAGCAGCTTACAATATGAACAGGACACCGGGGAGCTGTTTTTT. This sequence encodes CASSLQYEQDTGELFF. Supplemented by reference TRBV11-2 and TRBJ2-2, the full variable domain reads EAGVAQSPRYKIIEKRQSVAFWCNPISGHATLYWYQQILGQGPKLLIQFQNNGVVDDSQLPKDRFSAERLKGVDSTLKIQPAKLEDSAVYLCASSLQYEQDTGELFFGEGSRLTVL.

This chain links TRBV7-6 with TRBJ2-3, with TRBD2 identical over 7 bases. CDR3 length: 14 residues. The V segment lost 5 bases and the J segment 4 bases; nucleotides outside the gene matches: 6. Germline CDR1 SGHVS, CDR2 FNYEAQ. The CDR3, as DNA: TGTGCCAGCAGCCCCCCCGGGAGGTCAGATACGCAGTATTTT. Its translation is CASSPPGRSDTQYF.

The count of this clone is one. The V and J genes are TRBV6-5 and TRBJ1-4, with TRBD1 identical over 9 bases. J gave up 1 base and V 6 bases, and 0 bases lay outside the gene matches. The germline V gene encodes CDR1 MNHEY and CDR2 SVGAGI. The CDR3 consists of 14 residues. The CDR3 sequence is CASRDRGTNEKLFF. CDR3 coding DNA: TGTGCCAGCAGGGACAGGGGAACTAATGAAAAACTGTTTTTT.

V usage is TRBV5-8 and J usage is TRBJ2-7; D possibly corresponds to TRBD2 (5 bases). The CDR3 is 15 residues long. Trimming left V 1 base short and J 0 bases short, with 11 bases between. The germline CDR1 and CDR2 sequences are SGHTS and YDEGEE. The CDR3 DNA sequence: TGTGCCAGCAGCTTGTCCCCGGGGAGCTCCTACGAGCAGTACTTC. It codes for CASSLSPGSSYEQYF.

V usage is TRBV28 and J usage is TRBJ2-3; D may be TRBD1 (6 bases). The CDR3 extends over 16 amino acids. Germline CDR1 reads MDHEN; CDR2 reads SYDVKM. V was shortened by 5 bases and J by 0 bases, with 15 bases between the two germline ends. As DNA, the CDR3 is TGTGCCAGCAGTCCAGCAGGGGATCTTAGCACAGATACGCAGTATTTT. Protein sequence: CASSPAGDLSTDTQYF.

The chain recombines TRBV27 with TRBJ1-2, with D possibly TRBD1 on 5 matching bases. The CDR3 is 11 amino acids. The germline V gene has CDR1 MNHEY and CDR2 SMNVEV (reference sequence). V was shortened by 10 bases and J by 8 bases, with 14 bases between the two germline ends. CDR3 residues: CATLVQGGYTF. Written as DNA, the CDR3 is TGTGCCACCCTTGTGCAGGGAGGCTACACCTTC.

The J gene is TRBJ2-1, the V gene TRBV11-1; D ambiguous. The CDR3 has 13 residues. Germline V gene data show CDR1 as SGHAT and CDR2 as FQDESV (reference sequence). The V end lost 8 bases, the J end lost 8 bases, and 16 bases lay between the germline ends. The CDR3 is CASSLGGFDEQFF. The CDR3 nucleotides read TGTGCCAGCTCCCTAGGCGGCTTCGATGAGCAGTTCTTC.

The table lists this clone with a few counts. J is TRBJ2-2 and V is TRBV5-1; D remains ambiguous. This CDR3 region has 13 residues. Germline V gene data show CDR1 as SGHRS and CDR2 as YFSETQ. Trimming shortened V by 4 bases and J by 5 bases, and 9 bases separated the two germline ends. Here the CDR3 reads CASSQTVTGELFF. CDR3 in DNA: TGCGCCAGCAGCCAGACTGTTACCGGGGAGCTGTTTTTT.

The rearrangement uses TRBV7-2 and TRBJ2-7; 12 nucleotides agree with TRBD1. The CDR3 spans 13 residues. J gave up 5 bases and V 5 bases, and 1 base lay outside the gene matches. The germline V gene has CDR1 SGHTA and CDR2 FQGNSA. CDR3 residues: CASSRDRGHEQYF. The CDR3 DNA reads as TGTGCCAGCAGCCGGGACAGGGGGCACGAGCAGTACTTC. Full variable domain (remainder filled in from reference TRBV7-2 and TRBJ2-7): GAGVSQSPSNKVTEKGKDVELRCDPISGHTALYWYRQSLGQGLEFLIYFQGNSAPDKSGLPSDRFSAERTGGSVSTLTIQRTQQEDSAVYLCASSRDRGHEQYFGPGTRLTVT.

This rearrangement joins TRBV7-3 to TRBJ2-1, with unresolved D. The V end was cut by 3 bases, the J end by 12 bases, with 15 bases between. The CDR3 totals 13 residues. From germline, CDR1 is SGHTA and CDR2 FQGTGA. In DNA, the CDR3 is TGTGCCAGCAGCTTCTCTCCGAGTAGCACGCAGTTCTTC. Translated, it gives CASSFSPSSTQFF.

Worth noting for this clone: The junction departs from the called germline gene at one end, perhaps through a read error. The V and J genes are TRBV12-5 and TRBJ2-7; no clear D gene. Germline V gives CDR1 LGHNT, CDR2 FRNRAP. The CDR3 spans 12 residues. The CDR3: CASDLVLTEQYF. CDR3 bases: TGTGCTAGTGATTTGGTACTAACCGAGCAGTACTTC.

This chain uses TRBV28 with TRBJ2-3; 7 bases align to TRBD1. The V and J ends lost 7 bases and 2 bases, in that order; junction bases with no gene match: 3. The CDR3 extends over 13 amino acids. Germline assignment: CDR1 MDHEN and CDR2 SYDVKM. In DNA, the CDR3 is TGTGCCAGCAAGGGGGCAAACACAGATACGCAGTATTTT. Its protein is CASKGANTDTQYF.

The J gene is TRBJ2-5, the V gene TRBV5-6, with D tentatively TRBD1 (6 bases). This CDR3 contains 15 residues. V was clipped by 0 bases and J by 3 bases, with 12 bases between them. Germline CDR1 is SGHDT and CDR2 is YYEEEE. In nucleotides, the CDR3 is TGTGCCAGCAGCTTGGTATGGACAGCGAAAGAGACCCAGTACTTC. The encoded protein is CASSLVWTAKETQYF.

The chain links TRBV18 to TRBJ2-2; possible D gene TRBD1, 6 bases. This CDR3 is built from 16 residues. The germline gives CDR1 KGHSH, CDR2 LQKENI. The V end lost 3 bases, the J end lost 0 bases, and 11 bases lay between the germline ends. CDR3 sequence (DNA): TGTGCCAGCTCACCCTGGACAGCAACGAACACCGGGGAGCTGTTTTTT. Translating gives CASSPWTATNTGELFF.

This sequence joins TRBV5-1 and TRBJ1-1, with D maybe TRBD1 (5 bases). V lost 4 bases to trimming and J lost 1 base, with 14 bases between them. The CDR3 has 15 amino acids. Germline V gives CDR1 SGHRS, CDR2 YFSETQ. The chain's CDR3 is CASSRTTESNTEAFF. CDR3 nucleotides: TGCGCCAGCAGCCGAACGACAGAGTCGAACACTGAAGCTTTCTTT. The complete variable domain, with remaining parts taken from reference TRBV5-1 and TRBJ1-1, reads KAGVTQTPRYLIKTRGQQVTLSCSPISGHRSVSWYQQTPGQGLQFLFEYFSETQRNKGNFPGRFSGRQFSNSRSEMNVSTLELGDSALYLCASSRTTESNTEAFFGQGTRLTVV.

The chain couples TRBV11-3 to TRBJ1-3; D may be TRBD1 (5 bases). Per the germline V gene, CDR1 is SGHNT and CDR2 is YENEEA. The length of the CDR3 is 12 residues. The ends were cut back, 4 bases at V and 8 bases at J, with 9 bases in the middle. CDR3 residues: CASSSTVHTIYF. The DNA of the CDR3 is TGTGCCAGCAGCTCGACAGTGCACACCATATATTTT.

V usage is TRBV27 and J usage is TRBJ1-2; D unclear. The CDR3 spans 12 residues. Germline assignment: CDR1 MNHEY and CDR2 SMNVEV (reference sequence). V gave up 5 bases and J gave up 4 bases, with 8 bases separating them. The CDR3 loop reads CASSPRGYGYTF. The CDR3 DNA follows: TGTGCCAGCAGTCCCCGGGGCTATGGCTACACCTTC.

V and J are TRBV28 and TRBJ2-5; TRBD1 aligns across 7 bases. CDR1 MDHEN and CDR2 SYDVKM come from the germline V gene. This CDR3 has 13 amino acids. V was clipped by 8 bases and J by 4 bases; unmatched bases: 7. CDR3 amino acids: CASGPTGTETQYF. CDR3 bases: TGTGCCAGCGGCCCGACAGGGACAGAGACCCAGTACTTC.

The sample holds one count of this clone. The chain links TRBV4-3 to TRBJ1-1; 8 bases align to TRBD1. Losses at the gene ends were 0 bases for V and 2 bases for J; bases not matched to a gene: 8. CDR3 size: 17 residues. Germline CDR1 LGHNA, CDR2 YSLEER. As DNA, the CDR3 is TGCGCCAGCAGCCAAGATTGGCAGGGGGCCTCAAACACTGAAGCTTTCTTT. It codes for CASSQDWQGASNTEAFF.